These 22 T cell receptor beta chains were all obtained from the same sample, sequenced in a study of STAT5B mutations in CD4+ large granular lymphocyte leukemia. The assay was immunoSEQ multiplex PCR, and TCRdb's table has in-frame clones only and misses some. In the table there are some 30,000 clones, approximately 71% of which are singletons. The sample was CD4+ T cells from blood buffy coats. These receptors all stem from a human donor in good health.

The DNA for the CDR3 is TGTGCCAGCAGCTTAGGAGCGCTGGAGACCCAGTACTTC. Protein product: CASSLGALETQYF. The gene calls are TRBV7-2 and TRBJ2-5; the D is unclear. The CDR3 is 13 amino acids. Germline CDR1 reads SGHTA; CDR2 reads FQGNSA. V was clipped by 1 base and J by 5 bases, with 8 bases between them. Combining the CDR3 with reference TRBV7-2 and TRBJ2-5 gives the whole variable domain GAGVSQSPSNKVTEKGKDVELRCDPISGHTALYWYRQSLGQGLEFLIYFQGNSAPDKSGLPSDRFSAERTGGSVSTLTIQRTQQEDSAVYLCASSLGALETQYFGPGTRLLVL.

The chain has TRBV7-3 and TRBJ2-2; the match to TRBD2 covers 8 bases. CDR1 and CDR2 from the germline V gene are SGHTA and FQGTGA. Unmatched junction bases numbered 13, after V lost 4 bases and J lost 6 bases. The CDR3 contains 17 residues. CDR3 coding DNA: TGTGCCAGCAGCTACTCCGGGGGGGCCTCGAGGGCCGGGGAGCTGTTTTTT. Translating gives CASSYSGGASRAGELFF.

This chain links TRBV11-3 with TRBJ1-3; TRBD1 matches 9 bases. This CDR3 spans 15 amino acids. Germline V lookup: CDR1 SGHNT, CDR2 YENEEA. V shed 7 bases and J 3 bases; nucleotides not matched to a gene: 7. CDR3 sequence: CASTSDRGDGNTIYF. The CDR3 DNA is TGTGCCAGCACCTCGGACAGGGGCGATGGAAACACCATATATTTT. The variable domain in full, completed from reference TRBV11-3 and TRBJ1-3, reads EAGVVQSPRYKIIEKKQPVAFWCNPISGHNTLYWYLQNLGQGPELLIRYENEEAVDDSQLPKDRFSAERLKGVDSTLKIQPAELGDSAVYLCASTSDRGDGNTIYFGEGSWLTVV.

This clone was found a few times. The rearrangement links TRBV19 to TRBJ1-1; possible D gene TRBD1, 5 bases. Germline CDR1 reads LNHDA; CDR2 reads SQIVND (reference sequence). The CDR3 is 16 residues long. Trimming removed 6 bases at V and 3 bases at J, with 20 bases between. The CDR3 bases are TGTGCCAGTAGGGACACCCAATTGAGTATGTACACTGAAGCTTTCTTT. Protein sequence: CASRDTQLSMYTEAFF. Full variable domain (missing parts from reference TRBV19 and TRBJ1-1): DGGITQSPKYLFRKEGQNVTLSCEQNLNHDAMYWYRQDPGQGLRLIYYSQIVNDFQKGDIAEGYSVSREKKESFPLTVTSAQKNPTAFYLCASRDTQLSMYTEAFFGQGTRLTVV.

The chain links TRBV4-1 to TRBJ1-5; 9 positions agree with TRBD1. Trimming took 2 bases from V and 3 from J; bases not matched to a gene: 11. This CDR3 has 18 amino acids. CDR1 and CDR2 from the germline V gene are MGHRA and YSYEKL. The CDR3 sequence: CASSQTPPGQGNNQPQHF. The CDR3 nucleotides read TGCGCCAGCAGCCAAACCCCCCCGGGACAGGGTAACAATCAGCCCCAGCATTTT.

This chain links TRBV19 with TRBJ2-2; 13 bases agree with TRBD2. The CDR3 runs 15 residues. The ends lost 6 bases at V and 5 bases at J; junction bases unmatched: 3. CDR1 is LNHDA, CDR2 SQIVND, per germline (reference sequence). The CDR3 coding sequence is TGTGCCAGTAGACTAGCGGGGGGGCAAACCGGGGAGCTGTTTTTT. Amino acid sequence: CASRLAGGQTGELFF. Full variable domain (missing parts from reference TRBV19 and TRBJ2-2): DGGITQSPKYLFRKEGQNVTLSCEQNLNHDAMYWYRQDPGQGLRLIYYSQIVNDFQKGDIAEGYSVSREKKESFPLTVTSAQKNPTAFYLCASRLAGGQTGELFFGEGSRLTVL.

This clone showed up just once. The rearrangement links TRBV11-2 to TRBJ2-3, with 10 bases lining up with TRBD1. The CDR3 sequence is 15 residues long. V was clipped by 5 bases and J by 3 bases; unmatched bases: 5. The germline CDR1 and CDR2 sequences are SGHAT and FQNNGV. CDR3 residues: CASSQGQGLTDTQYF. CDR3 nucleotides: TGTGCCAGCAGCCAGGGACAGGGGCTTACAGATACGCAGTATTTT.

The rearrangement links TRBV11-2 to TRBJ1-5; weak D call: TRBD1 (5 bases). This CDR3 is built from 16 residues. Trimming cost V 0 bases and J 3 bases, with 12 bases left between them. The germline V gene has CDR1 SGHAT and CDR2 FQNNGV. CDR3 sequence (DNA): TGTGCCAGCAGCTTAGACGCGGGGCGCGCCAATCAGCCCCAGCATTTT. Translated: CASSLDAGRANQPQHF.

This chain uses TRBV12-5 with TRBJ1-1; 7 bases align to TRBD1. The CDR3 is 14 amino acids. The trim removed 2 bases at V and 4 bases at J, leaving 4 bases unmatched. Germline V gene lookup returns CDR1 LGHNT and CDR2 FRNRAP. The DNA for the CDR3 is TGTGCTAGTGGTTTGCAGGGGGGGAGCACTGAAGCTTTCTTT. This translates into CASGLQGGSTEAFF.

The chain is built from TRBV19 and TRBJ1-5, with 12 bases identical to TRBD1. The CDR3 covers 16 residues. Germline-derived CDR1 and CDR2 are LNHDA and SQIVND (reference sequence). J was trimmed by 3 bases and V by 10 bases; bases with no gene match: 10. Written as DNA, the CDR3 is TGTGCCATCTCTACCGGGACAGGGGGCTCCAATCAGCCCCAGCATTTT. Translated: CAISTGTGGSNQPQHF.

The CDR3 DNA follows: TGTGCCAGCAGGAGTAGAAGGACCGAACTCACAGATACGCAGTATTTT. Amino acids: CASRSRRTELTDTQYF. The V call is TRBV27, the J call TRBJ2-3; D is undetermined. The CDR3 sequence is 16 residues long. Trimming cost V 6 bases and J 2 bases, with 18 bases left between them. The V gene's germline CDR1 is MNHEY and CDR2 SMNVEV (reference sequence).

In nucleotides, the CDR3 is TGCGCCCGGTGCCGGAAGCCCTACGAGCAGTACTTC. Encoded protein: CARCRKPYEQYF. V usage is TRBV10-1 and J usage is TRBJ2-7; D ambiguous. The CDR3 length is 12 residues. The V end was cut by 11 bases, the J end by 2 bases, with 13 bases between. Germline values: CDR1 WNHNN, CDR2 SYGVQD (reference sequence).

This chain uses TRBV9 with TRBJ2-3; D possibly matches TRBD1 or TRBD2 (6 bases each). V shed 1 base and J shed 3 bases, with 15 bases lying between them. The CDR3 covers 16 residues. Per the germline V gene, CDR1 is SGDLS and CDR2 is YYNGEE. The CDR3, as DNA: TGTGCCAGCAGCGTAACCCCCGGGGGCTATACAGATACGCAGTATTTT. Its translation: CASSVTPGGYTDTQYF.

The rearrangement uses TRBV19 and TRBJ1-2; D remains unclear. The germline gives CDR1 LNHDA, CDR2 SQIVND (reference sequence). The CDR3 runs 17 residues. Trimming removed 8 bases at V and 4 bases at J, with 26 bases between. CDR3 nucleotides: TGTGCCAGTCGACCGGGTGGTGGTCCGACTCGGGGCTATGGCTACACCTTC. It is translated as CASRPGGGPTRGYGYTF. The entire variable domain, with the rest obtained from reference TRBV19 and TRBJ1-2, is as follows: DGGITQSPKYLFRKEGQNVTLSCEQNLNHDAMYWYRQDPGQGLRLIYYSQIVNDFQKGDIAEGYSVSREKKESFPLTVTSAQKNPTAFYLCASRPGGGPTRGYGYTFGSGTRLTVV.

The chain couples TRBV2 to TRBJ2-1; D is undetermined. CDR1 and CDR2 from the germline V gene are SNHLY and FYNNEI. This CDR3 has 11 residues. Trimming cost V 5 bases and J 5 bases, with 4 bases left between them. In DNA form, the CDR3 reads TGTGCCAGCAGTTATGACAATGAGCAGTTCTTC. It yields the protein CASSYDNEQFF.

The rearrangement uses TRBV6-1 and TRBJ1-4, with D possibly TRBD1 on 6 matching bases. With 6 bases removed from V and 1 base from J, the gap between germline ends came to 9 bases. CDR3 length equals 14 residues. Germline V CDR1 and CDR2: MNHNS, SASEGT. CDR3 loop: CASRGGGTNEKLFF. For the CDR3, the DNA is TGTGCCAGCAGGGGAGGGGGAACTAATGAAAAACTGTTTTTT.

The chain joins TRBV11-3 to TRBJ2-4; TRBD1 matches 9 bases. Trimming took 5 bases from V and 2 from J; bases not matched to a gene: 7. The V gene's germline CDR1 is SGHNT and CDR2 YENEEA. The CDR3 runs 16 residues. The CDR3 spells CASSLGQGLSKNIQYF. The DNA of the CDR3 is TGTGCCAGCAGCCTCGGACAGGGGCTTTCCAAAAACATTCAGTACTTC.

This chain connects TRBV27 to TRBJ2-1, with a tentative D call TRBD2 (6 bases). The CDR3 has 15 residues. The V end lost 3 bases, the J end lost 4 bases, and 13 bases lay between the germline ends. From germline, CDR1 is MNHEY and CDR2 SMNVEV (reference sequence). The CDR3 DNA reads TGTGCCAGCAGTTTTCGGGACTCACAGTACAATGAGCAGTTCTTC. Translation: CASSFRDSQYNEQFF.

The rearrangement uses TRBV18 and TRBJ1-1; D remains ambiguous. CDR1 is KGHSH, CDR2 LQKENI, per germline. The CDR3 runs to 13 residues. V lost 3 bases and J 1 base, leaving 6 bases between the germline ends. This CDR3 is CASSPAGNTEAFF. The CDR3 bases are TGTGCCAGCTCACCGGCAGGGAACACTGAAGCTTTCTTT.

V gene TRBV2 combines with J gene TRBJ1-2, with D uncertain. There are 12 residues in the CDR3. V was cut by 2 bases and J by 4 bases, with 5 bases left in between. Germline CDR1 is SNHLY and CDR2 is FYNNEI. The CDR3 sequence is CASSEYGYGYTF. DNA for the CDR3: TGTGCCAGCAGTGAATATGGCTATGGCTACACCTTC.

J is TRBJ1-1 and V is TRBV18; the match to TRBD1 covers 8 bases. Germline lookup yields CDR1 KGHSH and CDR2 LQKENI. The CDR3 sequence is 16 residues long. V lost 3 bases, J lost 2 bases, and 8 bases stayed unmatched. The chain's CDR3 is CASSPLGQEYNTEAFF. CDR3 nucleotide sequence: TGTGCCAGCTCACCTCTGGGACAGGAGTATAACACTGAAGCTTTCTTT.

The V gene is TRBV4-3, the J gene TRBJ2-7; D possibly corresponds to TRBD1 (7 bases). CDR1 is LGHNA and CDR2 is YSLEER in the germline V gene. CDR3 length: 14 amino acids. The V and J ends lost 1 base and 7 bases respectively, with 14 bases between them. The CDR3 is CASSQGAGGGEQYF. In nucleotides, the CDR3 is TGCGCCAGCAGCCAAGGGGCAGGGGGAGGTGAGCAGTACTTC.